This T cell receptor (beta chain) was sequenced for a study of blood T cell repertoires in COVID-19. Study in general: The samples span acute and convalescent COVID-19 from the United States, Italy and Spain. Sources were T cells, B-cell-depleted T cells, or PBMCs; the material itself was cDNA or gDNA.

The V gene's germline CDR1 is MNHEY and CDR2 SVGAGI. V dropped 5 bases and J dropped 9; count of bases not matched to a gene: 3. The CDR3 is made up of 14 amino acids. Original processing notes: Estimated nucleated cell counts came from reference gene primer amplification. The protocol was immunoSEQ multiplex PCR, while the TCRdb copy is restricted to in-frame clones and leaves out a portion. Clonal size and the V and J genes are those of that table, whereas D and trimming came from the DNA. The table includes fewer than 150,000 clones, around four fifths detected once. This clone appeared once. The rearrangement uses TRBV6-5 and TRBJ2-1, with 14 bases aligning to TRBD2. The TCR sequence derives from a man at least 80 years old with acute or convalescent COVID-19. The sequencing input was peripheral blood. CDR3 in DNA: TGTGCCAGCAGTAGGACTAGCGGGGGGTTTGAGCAGTTCTTC. This encodes CASSRTSGGFEQFF.